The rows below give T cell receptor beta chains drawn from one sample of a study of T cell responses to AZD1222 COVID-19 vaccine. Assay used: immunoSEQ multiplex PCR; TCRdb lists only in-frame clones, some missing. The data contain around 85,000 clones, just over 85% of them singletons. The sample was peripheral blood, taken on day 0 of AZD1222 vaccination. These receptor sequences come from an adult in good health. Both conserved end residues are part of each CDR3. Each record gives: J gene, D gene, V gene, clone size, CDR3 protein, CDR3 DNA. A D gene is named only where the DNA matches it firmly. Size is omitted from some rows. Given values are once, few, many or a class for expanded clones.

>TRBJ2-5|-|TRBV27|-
CASSQPGVAETQYF
TGTGCCAGCAGTCAACCCGGGGTCGCAGAGACCCAGTACTTC
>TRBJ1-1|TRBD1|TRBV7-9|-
CASSHRDRKNTEAFF
TGTGCCAGCAGCCACCGGGACAGAAAGAACACTGAAGCTTTCTTT
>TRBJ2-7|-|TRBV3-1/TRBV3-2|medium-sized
CASSQQRAGEQYF
TGTGCCAGCAGCCAACAGCGGGCGGGCGAGCAGTACTTC
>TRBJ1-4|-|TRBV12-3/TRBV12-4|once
CASSLSSQLFF
TGTGCCAGCAGTTTGTCCTCGCAACTGTTTTTT
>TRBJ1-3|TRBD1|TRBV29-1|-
CSVRDSGNTIYF
TGCAGCGTCCGGGACAGTGGAAACACCATATATTTT
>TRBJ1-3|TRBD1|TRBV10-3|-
CAISDGTAGNTIYF
TGTGCCATCAGTGATGGGACAGCTGGAAACACCATATATTTT
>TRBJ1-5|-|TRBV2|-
CASSEALLGSEYSNQPQHF
TGTGCCAGCAGTGAAGCGCTTCTAGGGTCGGAATATAGCAATCAGCCCCAGCATTTT
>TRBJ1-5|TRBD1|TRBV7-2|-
CASSPRQGRQPQHF
TGTGCCAGCAGCCCCCGACAGGGGAGGCAGCCCCAGCATTTT
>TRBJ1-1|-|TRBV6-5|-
CASSLDREHTEAFF
TGTGCCAGCAGTCTTGACCGGGAGCACACTGAAGCTTTCTTT
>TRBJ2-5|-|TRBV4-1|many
CASSQGQGTQYF
TGCGCCAGCAGCCAAGGCCAGGGGACCCAGTACTTC
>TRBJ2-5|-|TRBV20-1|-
CSASSGGPGVEETQYF
TGCAGTGCTAGTAGTGGGGGGCCCGGGGTGGAGGAGACCCAGTACTTC
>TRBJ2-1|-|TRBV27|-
CASSPLLDHFYNEQFF
TGTGCCAGCAGTCCCCTCTTGGATCATTTCTACAATGAGCAGTTCTTC
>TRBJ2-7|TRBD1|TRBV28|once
CASTVGTGAEQYF
TGTGCCAGCACCGTAGGGACAGGGGCCGAGCAGTACTTC
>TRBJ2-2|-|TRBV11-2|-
CASSFDGVTGELFF
TGTGCCAGCAGCTTTGACGGTGTCACCGGGGAGCTGTTTTTT
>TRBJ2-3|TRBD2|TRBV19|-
CASSRAPSLARTDTQYF
TGTGCCAGTAGTAGGGCCCCGTCACTAGCGCGCACAGATACGCAGTATTTT
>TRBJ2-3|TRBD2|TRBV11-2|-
CASSEAGLAGNTDTQYF
TGTGCCAGCAGCGAAGCGGGGCTAGCGGGGAACACAGATACGCAGTATTTT
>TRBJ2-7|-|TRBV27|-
CASSLSGPSFEQYF
TGTGCCAGCAGTCTCTCGGGCCCCTCTTTCGAGCAGTACTTC
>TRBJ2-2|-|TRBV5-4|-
CASSPPGAGELFF
TGTGCCAGCTCGCCCCCTGGGGCCGGGGAGCTGTTTTTT
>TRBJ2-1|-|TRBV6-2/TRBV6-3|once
CASSYGEKSSYNEQFF
TGTGCCAGCAGTTACGGGGAGAAAAGCTCCTACAATGAGCAGTTCTTC
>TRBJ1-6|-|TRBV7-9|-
CASSRRSGTGSPLHF
TGTGCCAGCAGCCGGAGATCCGGAACGGGTTCACCCCTCCACTTT
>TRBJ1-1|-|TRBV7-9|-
CASRDGGDTEAFF
TGTGCCAGTAGAGACGGGGGGGACACTGAAGCTTTCTTT
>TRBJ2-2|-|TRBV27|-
CASSSAGSANTGELFF
TGTGCCAGCAGTTCGGCGGGGTCCGCGAACACCGGGGAGCTGTTTTTT
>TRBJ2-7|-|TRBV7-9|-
CASSDLRTGYEQYF
TGTGCCAGCAGCGACCTTCGGACGGGCTACGAGCAGTACTTC
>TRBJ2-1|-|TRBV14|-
CASSQDLGSIYNEQFF
TGTGCCAGCAGCCAAGATCTCGGTAGCATCTACAATGAGCAGTTCTTC
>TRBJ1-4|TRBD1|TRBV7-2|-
CASSPTGGQGNEKLFF
TGTGCCAGCAGCCCTACGGGGGGACAGGGGAATGAAAAACTGTTTTTT
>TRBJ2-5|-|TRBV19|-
CASKYAYDSGTETQYF
TGTGCCAGCAAGTACGCCTATGATTCGGGGACGGAGACCCAGTACTTC
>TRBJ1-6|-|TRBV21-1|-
CASSKGWSPLHF
TGTGCCAGCAGCAAAGGGTGGTCACCCCTCCACTTT
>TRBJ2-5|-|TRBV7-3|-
CASSLSGARETQYF
TGTGCCAGCAGCTTATCAGGGGCGCGGGAGACCCAGTACTTC
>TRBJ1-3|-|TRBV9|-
CASSRAANTIYF
TGTGCCAGCAGCCGTGCGGCGAACACCATATATTTT
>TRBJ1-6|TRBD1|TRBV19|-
CASSRRQGEIAPLHF
TGTGCCAGTAGTAGAAGACAGGGAGAAATTGCACCCCTCCACTTT
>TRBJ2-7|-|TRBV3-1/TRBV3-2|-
CASSQGGQREQYF
TGTGCCAGCAGCCAAGGAGGGCAACGCGAGCAGTACTTC
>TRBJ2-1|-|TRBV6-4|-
CASSDSGRSSYNEQFF
TGTGCCAGCAGTGACTCGGGCAGGAGCTCCTACAATGAGCAGTTCTTC
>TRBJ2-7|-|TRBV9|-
CASSVEGGGLYEQYF
TGTGCCAGCAGCGTAGAGGGGGGCGGTCTCTACGAGCAGTACTTC
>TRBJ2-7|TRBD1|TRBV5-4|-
CASSVPGQGVGEQYF
TGTGCCAGCAGCGTACCGGGACAGGGGGTCGGCGAGCAGTACTTC
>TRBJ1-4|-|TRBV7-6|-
CASSRDMTTNEKLFF
TGTGCCAGCAGCCGGGACATGACAACTAATGAAAAACTGTTTTTT
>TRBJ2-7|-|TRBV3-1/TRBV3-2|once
CASTLGDSMQYF
TGTGCCAGCACCCTCGGCGATTCGATGCAGTACTTC
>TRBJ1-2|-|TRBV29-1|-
CSVVGGFAGYTF
TGCAGCGTCGTCGGGGGGTTCGCGGGCTACACCTTC
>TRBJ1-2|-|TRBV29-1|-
CSVDGGNGYTF
TGCAGCGTTGATGGGGGGAATGGCTACACCTTC
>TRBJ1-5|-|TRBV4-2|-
CASSQGTGNQPQHF
TGTGCCAGCAGCCAAGGGACGGGCAATCAGCCCCAGCATTTT
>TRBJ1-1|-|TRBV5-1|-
CASSLALGGDTEAFF
TGCGCCAGCAGCTTGGCTCTGGGAGGGGACACTGAAGCTTTCTTT
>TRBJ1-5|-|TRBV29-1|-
CSVANSNQPQHF
TGCAGCGTCGCCAATAGCAATCAGCCCCAGCATTTT
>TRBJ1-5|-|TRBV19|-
CATSRGTELRPQHF
TGTGCCACCTCGAGGGGGACGGAGTTAAGGCCCCAGCATTTT
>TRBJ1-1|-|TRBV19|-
CASSPVDRNTEAFF
TGTGCCAGTAGTCCAGTGGACAGGAACACTGAAGCTTTCTTT
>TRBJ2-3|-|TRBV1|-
CTSSQASGGASTDTQYF
TGCACCAGCAGCCAAGCTAGCGGGGGGGCCAGCACAGATACGCAGTATTTT
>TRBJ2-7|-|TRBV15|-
CATSRGHSYEQYF
TGTGCCACCAGCAGAGGGCACTCCTACGAGCAGTACTTC
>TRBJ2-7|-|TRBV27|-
CASSFPGQSSYEQYF
TGTGCCAGCAGTTTCCCCGGACAGAGCTCCTACGAGCAGTACTTC
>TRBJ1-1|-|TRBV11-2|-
CASSLDWAGTREAFF
TGTGCCAGCAGCTTAGATTGGGCGGGGACTCGGGAAGCTTTCTTT
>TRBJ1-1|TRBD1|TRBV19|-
CAIRQGDVNTEAFF
TGTGCCATAAGACAGGGGGATGTGAACACTGAAGCTTTCTTT
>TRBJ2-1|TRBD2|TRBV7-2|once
CASSLQKTSGREQFF
TGTGCCAGCAGCTTACAAAAGACTAGCGGGAGGGAACAGTTCTTC
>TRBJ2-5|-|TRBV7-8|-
CASSLGAAASVGGETQYF
TGTGCCAGCAGCTTAGGGGCGGCGGCTAGCGTAGGGGGAGAGACCCAGTACTTC
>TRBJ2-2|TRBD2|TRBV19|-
CASTLLAGGNTGELFF
TGTGCCAGTACCCTGCTAGCGGGGGGAAACACCGGGGAGCTGTTTTTT
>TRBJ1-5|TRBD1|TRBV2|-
CASSAGDRGTNQPQHF
TGTGCCAGCAGTGCTGGGGACAGGGGGACCAATCAGCCCCAGCATTTT
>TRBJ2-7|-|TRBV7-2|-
CASSFGRGSYEQYF
TGTGCCAGCAGCTTTGGCAGGGGATCCTACGAGCAGTACTTC